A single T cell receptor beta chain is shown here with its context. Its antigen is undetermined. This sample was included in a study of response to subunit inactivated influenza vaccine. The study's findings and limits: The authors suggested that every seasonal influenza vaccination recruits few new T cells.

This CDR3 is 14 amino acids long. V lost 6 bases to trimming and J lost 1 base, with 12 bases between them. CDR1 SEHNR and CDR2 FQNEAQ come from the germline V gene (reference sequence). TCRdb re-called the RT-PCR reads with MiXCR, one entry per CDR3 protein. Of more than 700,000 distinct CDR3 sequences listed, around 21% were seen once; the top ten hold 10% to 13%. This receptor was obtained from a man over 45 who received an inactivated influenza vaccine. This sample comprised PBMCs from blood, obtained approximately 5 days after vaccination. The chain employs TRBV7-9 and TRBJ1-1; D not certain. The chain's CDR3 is CASSFYPRNTEAFF. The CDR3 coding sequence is TGTGCCAGCAGTTTTTACCCCCGGAACACTGAAGCTTTCTTT.